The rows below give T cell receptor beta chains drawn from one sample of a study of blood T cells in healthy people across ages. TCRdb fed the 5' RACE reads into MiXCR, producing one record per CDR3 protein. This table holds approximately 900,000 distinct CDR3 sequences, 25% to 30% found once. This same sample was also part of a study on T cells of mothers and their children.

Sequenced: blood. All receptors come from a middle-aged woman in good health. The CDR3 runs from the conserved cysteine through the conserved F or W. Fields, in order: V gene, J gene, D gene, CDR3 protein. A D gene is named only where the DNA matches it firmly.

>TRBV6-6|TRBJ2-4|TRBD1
CASRTGQPKNIQYF
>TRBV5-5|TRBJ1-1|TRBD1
CASSLFAGGNAEAFF
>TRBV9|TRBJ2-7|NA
CASSVEWDTSYEQYF
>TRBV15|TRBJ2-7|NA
CATSRTGEQYF
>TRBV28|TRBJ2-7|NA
CASGWNEQYF
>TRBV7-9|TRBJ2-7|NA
CASTGQSFEQYF
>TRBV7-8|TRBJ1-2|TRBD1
CASSLYRQGGDYGYTF
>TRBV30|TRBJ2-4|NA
CAWSAVGPQYF
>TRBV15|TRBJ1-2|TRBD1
CATSRGTGQGAGSYTF
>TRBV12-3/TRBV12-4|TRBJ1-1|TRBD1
CASSFLLTGKNSEAFF
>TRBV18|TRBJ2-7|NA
CASSSGSGLGSYEQYF
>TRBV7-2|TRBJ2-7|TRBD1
CASSLGDSVSYEQYF
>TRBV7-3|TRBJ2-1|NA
CASSLRSRGIDEQFF
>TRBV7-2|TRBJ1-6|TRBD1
CASSRTGGRYNSPRHF
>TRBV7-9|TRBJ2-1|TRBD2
CASSLGAGPNNEQFF
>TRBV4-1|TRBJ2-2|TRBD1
CASSLFRTGRNTGELFF
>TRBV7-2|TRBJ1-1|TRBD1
CASSPQGGVTEAFF
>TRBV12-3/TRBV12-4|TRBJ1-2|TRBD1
CASSPVDRNYGYTF
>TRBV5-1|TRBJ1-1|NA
CASSSSGGETEAFF
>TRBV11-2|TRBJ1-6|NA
CASSLGGGHFISPLHF